Described below is a single T cell receptor (beta chain) sequence and its context. This sample is drawn from a study of graft-versus-host responses after intestinal transplantation. Once graft tissue had been processed, intraepithelial and lamina propria lymphocytes were released. Sequencing was performed with immunoSEQ multiplex PCR; in TCRdb, only in-frame clones are kept and a portion is missing. The sample contains tens of thousands of clones, approximately 90% of which appear only once. CDR3 length: 16 amino acids. The germline CDR1 and CDR2 sequences are SGDLS and YYNGEE. The trim removed 0 bases at V and 5 bases at J, leaving 7 bases unmatched.

V and J are TRBV9 and TRBJ2-5, with 10 bases identical to TRBD2. This material consisted of ileum tissue, taken 200 to 210 days after intestinal transplant. This clonotype was obtained from a human patient who received an intestinal transplant, so some T cells may come from the graft donor. The CDR3 sequence is CASSVAPSGRGETQYF. Here the CDR3 DNA reads TGTGCCAGCAGCGTAGCCCCTAGCGGGAGAGGGGAGACCCAGTACTTC.